Listed below are T cell receptor beta chains from one sample, sequenced in a study of OX40 agonist ivuxolimab in advanced cancers. Assay used: immunoSEQ multiplex PCR; TCRdb lists only in-frame clones, some missing. The sample holds fewer than 90,000 clones, approximately 80% seen once. Specimen: CD4+ or CD8+ T cells sorted from blood, collected in a trial of the OX40 agonist ivuxolimab. Receptors originate from an adult with an advanced solid tumor such as melanoma, head and neck, liver or kidney cancer. The CDR3 runs from the conserved cysteine through the conserved F or W. D genes are given only for firm matches. Rows give clone size only sometimes, using once, few, many, or a class for an expanded clone.

J gene: TRBJ2-5; D gene: .; clone size: .; V gene: TRBV6-1; CDR3 DNA: TGTGCCAGCAGGCAGGGCCCAGAGACCCAGTACTTC; CDR3 protein: CASRQGPETQYF
J gene: TRBJ2-7; D gene: TRBD1; clone size: .; V gene: TRBV11-2; CDR3 DNA: TGTGCCAGCAGCCAGCGGACAGGGGCCCGTACCTACGAGCAGTACTTC; CDR3 protein: CASSQRTGARTYEQYF
J gene: TRBJ1-5; D gene: TRBD1; clone size: .; V gene: TRBV19; CDR3 DNA: TGTGCCAGTAGGAGACAGGGGAATCAGCCCCAGCATTTT; CDR3 protein: CASRRQGNQPQHF
J gene: TRBJ1-6; D gene: .; clone size: medium-sized; V gene: TRBV30; CDR3 DNA: TGTGCCTGGACAGGGGCCTATAATTCACCCCTCCACTTT; CDR3 protein: CAWTGAYNSPLHF
J gene: TRBJ2-7; D gene: .; clone size: .; V gene: TRBV11-2; CDR3 DNA: TGTGCCAGCAGCCTCCACTACGAGCAGTACTTC; CDR3 protein: CASSLHYEQYF
J gene: TRBJ1-2; D gene: .; clone size: .; V gene: TRBV10-3; CDR3 DNA: TGTGCCATCAGTGAGGGTACGGACTATGGCTACACCTTC; CDR3 protein: CAISEGTDYGYTF
J gene: TRBJ1-1; D gene: .; clone size: .; V gene: TRBV7-9; CDR3 DNA: TGTGCCAGCAGCTTACTGGGTGAAGCTTTCTTT; CDR3 protein: CASSLLGEAFF
J gene: TRBJ1-2; D gene: TRBD1; clone size: few; V gene: TRBV4-2; CDR3 DNA: TGTGCCAGCAGCCCAGGACAGGGGTCGGCTAACTATGGCTACACCTTC; CDR3 protein: CASSPGQGSANYGYTF
J gene: TRBJ1-2; D gene: TRBD1; clone size: .; V gene: TRBV19; CDR3 DNA: TGTGCCAGTAGCCTTCTGGGACAGCAATATGGCTACACCTTC; CDR3 protein: CASSLLGQQYGYTF
J gene: TRBJ1-1; D gene: TRBD1; clone size: .; V gene: TRBV28; CDR3 DNA: TGTGCCACCAATCCCCCCCCGACAGGGTGGACTGAAGCTTTCTTT; CDR3 protein: CATNPPPTGWTEAFF
J gene: TRBJ2-5; D gene: TRBD2; clone size: .; V gene: TRBV6-5; CDR3 DNA: TGTGCCAGCAGTTACTCCCTCGGAGCGGGGGGAGAGACCCAGTACTTC; CDR3 protein: CASSYSLGAGGETQYF
J gene: TRBJ2-7; D gene: .; clone size: .; V gene: TRBV29-1; CDR3 DNA: TGCAGCGCCCAACTGGGCTCCTACGAGCAGTACTTC; CDR3 protein: CSAQLGSYEQYF
J gene: TRBJ1-2; D gene: TRBD1; clone size: .; V gene: TRBV6-5; CDR3 DNA: TGTGCCAGCAGTTACGGCTCGACAGGGATCTATGGCTACACCTTC; CDR3 protein: CASSYGSTGIYGYTF
J gene: TRBJ2-3; D gene: .; clone size: .; V gene: TRBV7-9; CDR3 DNA: TGTGCCAGCAGCTTAGTGGGAACCACAGATACGCAGTATTTT; CDR3 protein: CASSLVGTTDTQYF
J gene: TRBJ2-7; D gene: TRBD2; clone size: .; V gene: TRBV28; CDR3 DNA: TGTGCCAGCAGTTTCACACTAGCGGGGCTCTCCTACGAGCAGTACTTC; CDR3 protein: CASSFTLAGLSYEQYF
J gene: TRBJ1-1; D gene: .; clone size: .; V gene: TRBV7-9; CDR3 DNA: TGTGCCAGCAGCTCGCCGGGACGACAGAACACTGAAGCTTTCTTT; CDR3 protein: CASSSPGRQNTEAFF
J gene: TRBJ2-2; D gene: .; clone size: .; V gene: TRBV10-2; CDR3 DNA: TGCGCCAGCAGACGTGCCGACGGGTACTGGGAGCTGTTTTTT; CDR3 protein: CASRRADGYWELFF
J gene: TRBJ2-1; D gene: .; clone size: .; V gene: TRBV27; CDR3 DNA: TGTGCCAGCAGTGGGCAAGGACAGAATGAGCAGTTCTTC; CDR3 protein: CASSGQGQNEQFF
J gene: TRBJ2-2; D gene: .; clone size: .; V gene: TRBV27; CDR3 DNA: TGTGCCAGCAGTTCCCAGGGGTTGGTCTCCGGGGAGCTGTTTTTT; CDR3 protein: CASSSQGLVSGELFF
J gene: TRBJ2-3; D gene: .; clone size: few; V gene: TRBV5-1; CDR3 DNA: TGCGCCAGCAGCTTACAATCATCTAGCACAGATACGCAGTATTTT; CDR3 protein: CASSLQSSSTDTQYF
J gene: TRBJ2-5; D gene: TRBD1; clone size: .; V gene: TRBV5-4; CDR3 DNA: TGTGCCAGCAGCTTGAAGGGGGCTGAGACCCAGTACTTC; CDR3 protein: CASSLKGAETQYF
J gene: TRBJ2-7; D gene: .; clone size: .; V gene: TRBV19; CDR3 DNA: TGTGCCAGTAGTAGGCGGGGAGGCTACGAGCAGTACTTC; CDR3 protein: CASSRRGGYEQYF
J gene: TRBJ2-5; D gene: TRBD1; clone size: few; V gene: TRBV4-2; CDR3 DNA: TGTGCCAGCAGCCTAAGGGGACAGAGAGAAGAGACCCAGTACTTC; CDR3 protein: CASSLRGQREETQYF
J gene: TRBJ1-3; D gene: TRBD1; clone size: .; V gene: TRBV6-5; CDR3 DNA: TGTGCCACCAAGGAACAGGGGACGAGTGGAAACACCATATATTTT; CDR3 protein: CATKEQGTSGNTIYF
J gene: TRBJ1-2; D gene: .; clone size: .; V gene: TRBV4-1; CDR3 DNA: TGCGCCAGCAGCCAAGATCGAAGCCACTACACCTTC; CDR3 protein: CASSQDRSHYTF
J gene: TRBJ1-2; D gene: .; clone size: .; V gene: TRBV19; CDR3 DNA: TGTGCCAGTAGGGCGGGCACAGACTATGGCTACACCTTC; CDR3 protein: CASRAGTDYGYTF
J gene: TRBJ1-1; D gene: .; clone size: .; V gene: TRBV27; CDR3 DNA: TGTGCCAGCAGTTTATTAGGGACGGGGAACACTGAAGCTTTCTTT; CDR3 protein: CASSLLGTGNTEAFF
J gene: TRBJ1-4; D gene: .; clone size: few; V gene: TRBV7-6; CDR3 DNA: TGTGCCAGCAGCTTTCCTAATGAAAAACTGTTTTTT; CDR3 protein: CASSFPNEKLFF
J gene: TRBJ1-4; D gene: .; clone size: .; V gene: TRBV6-9; CDR3 DNA: TGTGCCGACAGGACTCATGAAAAACTGTTTTTT; CDR3 protein: CADRTHEKLFF
J gene: TRBJ2-5; D gene: TRBD1; clone size: .; V gene: TRBV9; CDR3 DNA: TGTGCCAGCAGCCTACGACAGGGGGTCCAAGAGACCCAGTACTTC; CDR3 protein: CASSLRQGVQETQYF
J gene: TRBJ2-7; D gene: .; clone size: .; V gene: TRBV4-1; CDR3 DNA: TGCGCCAGCAGCCAAATTCCCCCCCCCTACGAGCAGTACTTC; CDR3 protein: CASSQIPPPYEQYF
J gene: TRBJ2-5; D gene: .; clone size: .; V gene: TRBV5-6; CDR3 DNA: TGTGCCAGCAGCTTTCTGTTAGGCGGCGAGACCCAGTACTTC; CDR3 protein: CASSFLLGGETQYF
J gene: TRBJ2-1; D gene: .; clone size: .; V gene: TRBV11-3; CDR3 DNA: TGTGCCAGCAGCTTAGACGTCTACAATGAGCAGTTCTTC; CDR3 protein: CASSLDVYNEQFF
J gene: TRBJ2-7; D gene: .; clone size: .; V gene: TRBV20-1; CDR3 DNA: TGCAGTGCCCAATCCTACGAGCAGTACTTC; CDR3 protein: CSAQSYEQYF